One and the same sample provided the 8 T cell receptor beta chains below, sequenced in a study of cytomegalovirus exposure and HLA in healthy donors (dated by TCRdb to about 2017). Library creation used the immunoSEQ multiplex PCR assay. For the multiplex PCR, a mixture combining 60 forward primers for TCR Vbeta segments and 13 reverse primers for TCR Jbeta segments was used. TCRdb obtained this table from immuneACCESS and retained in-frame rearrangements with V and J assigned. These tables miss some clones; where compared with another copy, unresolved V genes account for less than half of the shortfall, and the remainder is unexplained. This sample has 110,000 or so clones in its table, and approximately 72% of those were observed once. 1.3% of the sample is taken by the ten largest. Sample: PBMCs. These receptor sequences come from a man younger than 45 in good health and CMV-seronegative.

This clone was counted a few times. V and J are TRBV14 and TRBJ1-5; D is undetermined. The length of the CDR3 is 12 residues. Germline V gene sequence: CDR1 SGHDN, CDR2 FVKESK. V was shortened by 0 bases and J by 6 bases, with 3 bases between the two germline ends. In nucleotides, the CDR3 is TGTGCCAGCAGCCAAGACGGTCAGCCCCAGCATTTT. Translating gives CASSQDGQPQHF.

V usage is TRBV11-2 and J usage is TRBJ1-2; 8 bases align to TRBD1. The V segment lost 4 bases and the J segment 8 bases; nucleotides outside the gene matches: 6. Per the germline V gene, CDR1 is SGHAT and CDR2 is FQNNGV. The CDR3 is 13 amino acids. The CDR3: CASSSIRGPGYTF. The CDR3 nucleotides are TGTGCCAGCAGCTCGATCAGGGGGCCCGGCTACACCTTC.

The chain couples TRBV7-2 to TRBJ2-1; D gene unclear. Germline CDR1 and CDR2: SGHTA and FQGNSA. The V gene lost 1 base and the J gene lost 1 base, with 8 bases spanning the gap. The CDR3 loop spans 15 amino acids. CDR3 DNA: TGTGCCAGCAGCTTAGAGTTCGGTTCCTACAATGAGCAGTTCTTC. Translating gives CASSLEFGSYNEQFF. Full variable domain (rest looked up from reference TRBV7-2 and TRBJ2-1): GAGVSQSPSNKVTEKGKDVELRCDPISGHTALYWYRQSLGQGLEFLIYFQGNSAPDKSGLPSDRFSAERTGGSVSTLTIQRTQQEDSAVYLCASSLEFGSYNEQFFGPGTRLTVL.

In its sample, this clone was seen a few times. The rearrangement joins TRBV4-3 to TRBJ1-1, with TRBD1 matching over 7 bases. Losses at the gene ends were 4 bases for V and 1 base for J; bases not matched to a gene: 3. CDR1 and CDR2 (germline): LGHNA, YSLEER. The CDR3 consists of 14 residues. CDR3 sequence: CASSPGQQNTEAFF. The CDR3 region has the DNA TGCGCCAGCAGCCCGGGACAGCAGAACACTGAAGCTTTCTTT.

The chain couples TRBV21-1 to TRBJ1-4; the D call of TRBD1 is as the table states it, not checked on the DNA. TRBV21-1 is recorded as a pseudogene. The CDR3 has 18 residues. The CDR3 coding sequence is TGTGCCAGCACCAGTCGGACAGGGTCCCTTTGCTTTAATGAAAAACTGTTTTTT. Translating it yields CASTSRTGSLCFNEKLFF.

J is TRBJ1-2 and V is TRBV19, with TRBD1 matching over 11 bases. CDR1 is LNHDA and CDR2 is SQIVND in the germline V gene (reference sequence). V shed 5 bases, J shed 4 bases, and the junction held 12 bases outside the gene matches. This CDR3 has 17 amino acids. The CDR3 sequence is CASSVGTGGPNSYGYTF. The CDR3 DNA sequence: TGTGCCAGTAGTGTCGGGACAGGGGGACCTAATAGCTATGGCTACACCTTC.

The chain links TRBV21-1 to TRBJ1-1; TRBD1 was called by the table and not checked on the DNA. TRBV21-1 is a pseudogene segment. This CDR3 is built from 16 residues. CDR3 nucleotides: TGTGCCAGCAGCAATTTACGACAGGGGGAAGACGCTGAAGCTTTCTTT. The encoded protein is CASSNLRQGEDAEAFF.

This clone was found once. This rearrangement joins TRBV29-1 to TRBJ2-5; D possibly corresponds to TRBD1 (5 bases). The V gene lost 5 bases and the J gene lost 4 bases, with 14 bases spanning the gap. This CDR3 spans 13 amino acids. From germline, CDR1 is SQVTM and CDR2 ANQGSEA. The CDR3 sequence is CSVRTKRGETQYF. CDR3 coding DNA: TGCAGCGTTAGGACGAAAAGGGGAGAGACCCAGTACTTC.